These 17 T cell receptor beta chains came from one sample sequenced in a study of OX40 agonist ivuxolimab in advanced cancers. TCRdb keeps only in-frame clones here, not all; method: immunoSEQ multiplex PCR. The table shows roughly 50,000 clones, with about 86% occurring only once. Sequencing was performed on CD4+ or CD8+ T cells sorted from blood, taken in a trial of the OX40 agonist ivuxolimab. The receptors here all came from an adult with an advanced solid tumor such as melanoma, head and neck, liver or kidney cancer.

This chain joins TRBV7-2 and TRBJ2-5; 9 bases map to TRBD2. This CDR3 has 17 residues. The germline gives CDR1 SGHTA, CDR2 FQGNSA. The V gene end was trimmed by 2 bases and the J gene end by 5 bases; junction bases not matched to a gene: 12. The CDR3 DNA sequence: TGTGCCAGCAGCTTATCGGCGGGGGGGCGGATCGGGGAGACCCAGTACTTC. Its translation: CASSLSAGGRIGETQYF.

The chain is built from TRBV19 and TRBJ1-3; D remains ambiguous. Trimming took off 7 bases at V and 0 bases at J, with 13 bases between the two ends. In germline, CDR1 is LNHDA, CDR2 SQIVND (reference sequence). CDR3 length equals 15 residues. The CDR3: CASTPRVNSGNTIYF. Written as DNA, the CDR3 is TGTGCCAGTACCCCCCGGGTTAACTCTGGAAACACCATATATTTT.

This chain joins TRBV6-7 and TRBJ1-1; D is possibly TRBD1 (6 bases). TRBV6-7 is labeled an ORF, and its function is uncertain. Trimming pared 6 bases from V and 1 base from J, leaving 24 bases between. The CDR3 is 18 residues long. The CDR3 DNA reads as TGTGCCAGCAGCAGAAACTGCGGGGACGGACAGAGGAACACTGAAGCTTTCTTT. Encoded protein: CASSRNCGDGQRNTEAFF.

J is TRBJ1-1 and V is TRBV5-1; no clear D gene. Germline V gene lookup returns CDR1 SGHRS and CDR2 YFSETQ. The CDR3 is made up of 16 amino acids. The ends were cut back, 4 bases at V and 4 bases at J, with 20 bases in the middle. CDR3 amino acids: CASSRRSTNTPTEAFF. The CDR3 DNA follows: TGCGCCAGCAGCCGACGGTCAACCAACACCCCCACTGAAGCTTTCTTT.

CDR3 loop: CASSYDRDYQPQHF. The DNA for the CDR3 is TGTGCCAGCAGTTATGACAGGGACTATCAGCCCCAGCATTTT. The chain joins TRBV6-6 to TRBJ1-5, with 7 bases aligning to TRBD1. This CDR3 is built from 14 residues. V was clipped by 3 bases and J by 5 bases; unmatched bases: 4. Per the germline V gene, CDR1 is MNHNY and CDR2 is SVGAGI (reference sequence).

The rearrangement links TRBV7-8 to TRBJ2-3; a possible D gene is TRBD2 (5 bases). The CDR3 has 16 amino acids. Deletions cut 5 bases from V and 2 bases from J, with 17 bases between. Germline loops: CDR1 SGHVS, CDR2 FQNEAQ. The CDR3 loop is CASSPLPGWNTDTQYF. The CDR3 DNA sequence: TGTGCCAGCAGCCCCCTGCCGGGGTGGAACACAGATACGCAGTATTTT.

The chain uses TRBV6-6 and TRBJ1-2; D unclear. V shed 5 bases and J shed 7 bases, with 14 bases lying between them. In germline, CDR1 is MNHNY, CDR2 SVGAGI (reference sequence). The CDR3 contains 13 residues. The chain's CDR3 is CASSPNHGGGYTF. The CDR3 DNA sequence: TGTGCCAGCAGTCCCAACCATGGCGGTGGCTACACCTTC.

The chain joins TRBV7-9 to TRBJ1-2; D unresolved. Germline loops: CDR1 SEHNR, CDR2 FQNEAQ (reference sequence). The CDR3 totals 14 residues. V was pared by 1 base and J by 2 bases, with 8 bases between. In DNA, the CDR3 is TGTGCCAGCAGCTTAGTCTTGGCCAACTATGGCTACACCTTC. This codes for CASSLVLANYGYTF.

The DNA of the CDR3 is TGTGCCAGCAGTGAAGCTGGCTACGAGCAGTACTTC. It translates to CASSEAGYEQYF. The V call is TRBV6-1, the J call TRBJ2-7; D is unclear. Germline V gives CDR1 MNHNS, CDR2 SASEGT. V lost 0 bases and J 3 bases, leaving 3 bases between the germline ends. This CDR3 has 12 residues.

The chain combines TRBV18 with TRBJ1-1; no clear D gene. Trimming stripped 5 bases from V and 4 bases from J, with 11 bases between. The CDR3 length is 13 residues. The V gene's germline CDR1 is KGHSH and CDR2 LQKENI. The CDR3 sequence: CASSSDKGTEAFF. The CDR3 DNA reads TGTGCCAGCTCATCAGACAAGGGCACTGAAGCTTTCTTT.

About this clone itself: This sample also contains other DNA sequences that code for the same CDR3. V is TRBV18 and J is TRBJ1-2; TRBD1 aligns across 8 bases. The germline V gene has CDR1 KGHSH and CDR2 LQKENI. CDR3 length: 13 amino acids. Germline trimming cut 3 bases from V and 5 bases from J; bases unmatched to any gene: 2. Here the CDR3 DNA reads TGTGCCAGCTCACCGGACAGGGATTATGGCTACACCTTC. The encoded protein is CASSPDRDYGYTF.

The chain joins TRBV6-5 to TRBJ1-4, with D perhaps TRBD1 (6 bases). CDR1 and CDR2 (germline): MNHEY, SVGAGI. The CDR3 is 15 amino acids. The germline V and J ends were trimmed by 4 bases and 4 bases, with 13 bases remaining between them. The CDR3 here is CASSSETGLNEKLFF. CDR3 coding DNA: TGTGCCAGCAGTTCCGAGACAGGTCTTAATGAAAAACTGTTTTTT.

This rearrangement joins TRBV10-3 to TRBJ2-3; TRBD2 might be the D (6 bases). Germline CDR1 is ENHRY and CDR2 is SYGVKD. V was pared by 5 bases and J by 0 bases, with 9 bases between. This CDR3 is built from 14 residues. The CDR3 region has the DNA TGTGCCATCAGTACGAGCGGGAGCACAGATACGCAGTATTTT. Translated, it gives CAISTSGSTDTQYF.

CDR3 sequence reads: CASSLSGTDTQYF. CDR3 DNA: TGTGCCAGCAGCTTATCAGGCACAGATACGCAGTATTTT. The chain uses TRBV7-3 and TRBJ2-3; D is ambiguous. The germline CDR1 and CDR2 sequences are SGHTA and FQGTGA. The CDR3 is 13 residues long. Trimming removed 2 bases from V and 1 base from J, with 4 bases in between.

The V gene is TRBV11-2, the J gene TRBJ1-2; 8 nucleotides match TRBD1. J gave up 6 bases and V 5 bases, and 11 bases lay outside the gene matches. From germline, CDR1 is SGHAT and CDR2 FQNNGV. The CDR3 has 15 residues. DNA of the CDR3: TGTGCCAGCAGCCCGCGACCGACAGGGGAGCATGGCTACACCTTC. This translates into CASSPRPTGEHGYTF.

This chain connects TRBV10-2 to TRBJ1-1, with a weak D call TRBD1 (5 bases). CDR3 size: 15 residues. V lost 6 bases, J lost 1 base, and 15 bases lay in between. Per germline, CDR1 WSHSY and CDR2 SAAADI. The CDR3 is CASRAEGIKNTEAFF. The CDR3 DNA is TGCGCCAGCAGGGCGGAGGGGATAAAGAACACTGAAGCTTTCTTT.

The rearrangement links TRBV18 to TRBJ1-5, with 7 positions matching TRBD1. The V segment lost 3 bases and the J segment 3 bases; nucleotides outside the gene matches: 5. The V gene's germline CDR1 is KGHSH and CDR2 LQKENI. The CDR3 has 15 amino acids. The CDR3 sequence: CASSPAGGPNQPQHF. Here the CDR3 DNA reads TGTGCCAGCTCACCGGCAGGGGGTCCCAATCAGCCCCAGCATTTT.